These 19 T cell receptor beta chains originate from one sample sequenced in a study of blood T cell repertoires in COVID-19. Measured with immunoSEQ multiplex PCR; TCRdb has only the in-frame clones, and not every one. The sample consists of 150,000 to 200,000 clones, about four fifths of them appearing once. The source material was peripheral blood. Receptor source: a woman aged 70-85 years with COVID-19, enrolled during active disease.

This clone was seen only a few times. The chain is built from TRBV10-3 and TRBJ2-1, with 8 bases lining up with TRBD2. The CDR3 contains 15 residues. Germline V gives CDR1 ENHRY, CDR2 SYGVKD. V was pared by 3 bases and J by 10 bases, with 11 bases of the junction left unmatched. The CDR3 sequence: CAISDPAGGGEEQFF. CDR3 nucleotides: TGTGCCATCAGTGACCCTGCGGGAGGAGGGGAGGAGCAGTTCTTC.

The chain combines TRBV6-5 with TRBJ2-2; a possible D gene is TRBD1 (6 bases). V lost 10 bases and J lost 1, with 13 bases in between. The V gene's germline CDR1 is MNHEY and CDR2 SVGAGI. The length of the CDR3 is 14 residues. The CDR3 DNA reads as TGTGCCACCCTCGGACAGCTGAACACCGGGGAGCTGTTTTTT. It codes for CATLGQLNTGELFF.

The chain has TRBV3-1 (or the pseudogene TRBV3-2) and TRBJ2-4, with TRBD1 as a possible D gene (5 bases). The V and J ends lost 1 base and 5 bases respectively, with 15 bases between them. This CDR3 is built from 16 residues. Germline values: CDR1 LGHDT, CDR2 YNNKEL (reference sequence). The CDR3 nucleotides are TGTGCCAGCAGCCAAGTTGGGGCAAGTCCTCAAAACATTCAGTACTTC. This codes for CASSQVGASPQNIQYF.

The J gene is TRBJ1-1, the V gene TRBV6-2 or TRBV6-3, with D uncertain. From germline, CDR1 is MNHEY and CDR2 SVGEGT. The V end lost 4 bases, the J end lost 10 bases, and 16 bases lay between the germline ends. The CDR3 runs 13 residues. The DNA for the CDR3 is TGTGCCAGCAGTTCTATCCCGGGAATCTCAGCTTTCTTT. Protein product: CASSSIPGISAFF.

This clone was counted once. The chain recombines TRBV6-5 with TRBJ1-4, with D maybe TRBD1 (5 bases). Trimming removed 2 bases at V and 8 bases at J, with 15 bases between. Germline V gene sequence: CDR1 MNHEY, CDR2 SVGAGI. The CDR3 has 15 residues. The DNA for the CDR3 is TGTGCCAGCAGTTACATACAAGGCGGGGACGAAAAACTGTTTTTT. Translated, it gives CASSYIQGGDEKLFF.

V and J are TRBV21-1 and TRBJ1-1; TRBD1, the D gene given by the table, was not confirmed from the DNA. TRBV21-1 is labeled a pseudogene. The CDR3 length is 16 residues. In nucleotides, the CDR3 is TGTGCCAGCAGCGAGGGACAGGGGGCGGGAAACACTGAAGCTTTCTTT. This translates into CASSEGQGAGNTEAFF.

The chain links TRBV7-2 to TRBJ2-3, with 7 bases aligning to TRBD1. The CDR3 consists of 15 residues. Germline-derived CDR1 and CDR2 are SGHTA and FQGNSA. The V gene end was trimmed by 1 base and the J gene end by 4 bases; junction bases not matched to a gene: 5. CDR3 nucleotide sequence: TGTGCCAGCAGCTTAGAAGGGGGCTTAGCAGATACGCAGTATTTT. Protein: CASSLEGGLADTQYF. The variable domain in full, completed from reference TRBV7-2 and TRBJ2-3, reads GAGVSQSPSNKVTEKGKDVELRCDPISGHTALYWYRQSLGQGLEFLIYFQGNSAPDKSGLPSDRFSAERTGGSVSTLTIQRTQQEDSAVYLCASSLEGGLADTQYFGPGTRLTVL.

The V call is TRBV2, the J call TRBJ2-5; 10 positions match TRBD1. Trimming removed 8 bases from V and 7 bases from J; junction bases left unmatched: 10. The CDR3 length is 14 residues. Germline V gene sequence: CDR1 SNHLY, CDR2 FYNNEI. The CDR3 sequence is CASLNPGTGVTQYF. The CDR3 bases are TGTGCCAGCCTCAACCCCGGGACAGGGGTGACCCAGTACTTC.

The V gene is TRBV28, the J gene TRBJ1-6; possible D gene TRBD1, 6 bases. With 3 bases removed from V and 5 bases from J, the gap between germline ends came to 14 bases. The germline V gene encodes CDR1 MDHEN and CDR2 SYDVKM. The CDR3 totals 16 residues. CDR3 DNA sequence: TGTGCCAGCAGTTTTGGGGGCGCAGGGCATAATTCACCCCTCCACTTT. Translated, it gives CASSFGGAGHNSPLHF.

The chain has TRBV9 and TRBJ2-3; a weak D match, TRBD2 (6 bases). CDR1 is SGDLS and CDR2 is YYNGEE in the germline V gene. V was cut by 3 bases and J by 6 bases, with 23 bases left in between. The CDR3 is 17 residues long. Here the CDR3 reads CASSAQIRGGSSDTQYF. The CDR3 coding sequence is TGTGCCAGCAGCGCCCAGATCCGCGGAGGGTCAAGTGATACGCAGTATTTT.

The genes are TRBV5-1 and TRBJ2-5, with 7 bases fitting TRBD1. The germline V gene encodes CDR1 SGHRS and CDR2 YFSETQ. V lost 2 bases and J lost 2; bases outside the gene matches: 3. This CDR3 spans 14 amino acids. The CDR3 DNA reads TGCGCCAGCAGCTTAGGACAGGCTCAAGAGACCCAGTACTTC. It translates to CASSLGQAQETQYF.

This CDR3 reads CASRYFRGRTNEKLFF. The CDR3 DNA is TGTGCCAGCAGATACTTCAGGGGGCGAACTAATGAAAAACTGTTTTTT. V usage is TRBV2 and J usage is TRBJ1-4; 8 positions match TRBD1. The CDR3 runs 16 residues. V was pared by 6 bases and J by 1 base, with 7 bases of the junction left unmatched. The V gene's germline CDR1 is SNHLY and CDR2 FYNNEI.

The chain joins TRBV4-3 to TRBJ1-6; TRBD1 matches at 10 bases. Unmatched junction bases numbered 5, after V lost 0 bases and J lost 9 bases. This CDR3 contains 16 residues. CDR1 LGHNA and CDR2 YSLEER come from the germline V gene. The DNA for the CDR3 is TGCGCCAGCAGCCAAGACCATGGGACAGGGGTTTCACCCCTCCACTTT. Its protein is CASSQDHGTGVSPLHF.

The chain couples TRBV10-3 to TRBJ1-3; possibly TRBD1 for D (6 bases). Trimming pared 4 bases from V and 0 bases from J, leaving 13 bases between. The V gene's germline CDR1 is ENHRY and CDR2 SYGVKD. The CDR3 runs 16 residues. The CDR3 DNA follows: TGTGCCATCAGTGCCCTAGGACAGACCTCTGGAAACACCATATATTTT. Translating gives CAISALGQTSGNTIYF.

The V and J genes are TRBV5-8 and TRBJ2-3; TRBD1 matches 7 bases. V was clipped by 3 bases and J by 1 base; unmatched bases: 2. In germline, CDR1 is SGHTS, CDR2 YDEGEE. This CDR3 spans 14 amino acids. The CDR3 region is CASSSDRGTDTQYF. The CDR3 DNA reads as TGTGCCAGCAGCTCCGACAGGGGCACAGATACGCAGTATTTT.

The chain is built from TRBV10-3 and TRBJ1-4; weak D call: TRBD1 (5 bases). CDR1 and CDR2 from the germline V gene are ENHRY and SYGVKD. V lost 3 bases to trimming and J lost 5 bases, with 13 bases between them. This CDR3 has 15 residues. CDR3 in amino acids: CAISEGADLNEKLFF. As DNA, the CDR3 is TGTGCCATCAGTGAAGGGGCAGACCTCAATGAAAAACTGTTTTTT.

The chain has TRBV5-5 and TRBJ1-1; maybe TRBD1 (6 bases). V lost 0 bases and J lost 5, with 11 bases in between. The CDR3 runs to 14 residues. Germline CDR1 and CDR2: SGHKS and YYEKEE (reference sequence). The CDR3 bases are TGTGCCAGCAGCTTGGCAGGGGTTTTGACTGAAGCTTTCTTT. Amino acid sequence: CASSLAGVLTEAFF.

The chain combines TRBV7-9 with TRBJ1-1; D is perhaps TRBD1 (6 bases). CDR1 is SEHNR, CDR2 FQNEAQ, per germline (reference sequence). The CDR3 consists of 16 residues. Trimming took 1 base from V and 3 from J, leaving 15 bases between them. CDR3 region: CASSLGPGQQDTEAFF. CDR3 nucleotide sequence: TGTGCCAGCAGCTTAGGACCGGGACAACAGGACACTGAAGCTTTCTTT.

The CDR3 region has the DNA TGTGCCAGCAGTGGGCCGGGACACGGGAACACTGAAGCTTTCTTT. It encodes CASSGPGHGNTEAFF. This chain uses TRBV27 with TRBJ1-1; TRBD1 is a possible D gene (6 bases). The CDR3 spans 15 residues. V was trimmed by 5 bases and J by 1 base, leaving 14 bases between them. Per the germline V gene, CDR1 is MNHEY and CDR2 is SMNVEV (reference sequence).